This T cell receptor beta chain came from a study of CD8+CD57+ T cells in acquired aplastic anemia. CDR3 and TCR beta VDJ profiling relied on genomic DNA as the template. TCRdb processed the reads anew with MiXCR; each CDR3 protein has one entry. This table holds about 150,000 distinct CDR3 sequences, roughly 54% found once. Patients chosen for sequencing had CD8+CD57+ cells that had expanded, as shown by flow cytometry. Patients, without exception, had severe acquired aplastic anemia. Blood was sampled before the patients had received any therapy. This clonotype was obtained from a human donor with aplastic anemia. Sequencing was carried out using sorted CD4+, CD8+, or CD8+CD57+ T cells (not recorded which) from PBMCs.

The CDR3 spells CASSDSLGANEQYF. The CDR3 DNA sequence: TGTGCCAGCAGTGACAGTCTGGGTGCCAACGAGCAGTACTTC. The genes are TRBV6-4 and TRBJ2-7, with D hard to call. Trimming cost V 2 bases and J 5 bases, with 13 bases left between them. CDR3 length: 14 amino acids. Germline assignment: CDR1 MRHNA and CDR2 SNTAGT.